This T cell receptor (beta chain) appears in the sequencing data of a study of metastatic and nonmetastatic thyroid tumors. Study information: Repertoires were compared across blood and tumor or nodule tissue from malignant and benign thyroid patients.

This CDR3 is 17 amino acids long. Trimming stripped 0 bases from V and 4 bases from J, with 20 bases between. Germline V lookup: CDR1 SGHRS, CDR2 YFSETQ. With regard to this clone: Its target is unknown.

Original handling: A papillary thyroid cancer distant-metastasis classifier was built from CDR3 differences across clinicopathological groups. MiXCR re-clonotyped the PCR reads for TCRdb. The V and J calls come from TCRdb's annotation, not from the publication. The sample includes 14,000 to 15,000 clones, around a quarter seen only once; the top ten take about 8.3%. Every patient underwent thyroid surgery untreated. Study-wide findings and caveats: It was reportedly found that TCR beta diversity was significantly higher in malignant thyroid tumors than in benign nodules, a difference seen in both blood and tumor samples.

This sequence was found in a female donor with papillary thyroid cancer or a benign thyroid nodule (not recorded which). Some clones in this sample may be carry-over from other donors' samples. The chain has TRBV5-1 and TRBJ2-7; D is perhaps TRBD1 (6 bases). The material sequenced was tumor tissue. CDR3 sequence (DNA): TGCGCCAGCAGCTTGGCTGGACAGAGTGGGTTTTCTTACGAGCAGTACTTC. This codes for CASSLAGQSGFSYEQYF.